Following are 6 T cell receptor beta chains from one sample sequenced in a study of T cells in Graves' hyperthyroidism and ophthalmopathy. TCR beta CDR3 regions were amplified from RNA. TCR CDR3 regions were first amplified by RT-PCR with HTBI primers. TCRdb redid the calling of the multiplex PCR reads with MiXCR, one entry per CDR3 protein. The sample holds some 400,000 distinct CDR3 sequences, 15% to 20% seen once. The specimen sequenced was blood. The receptor source for this set is a woman aged 18-29 years with Graves' hyperthyroidism.

This clonotype has a count of ten or more. The chain recombines TRBV5-1 with TRBJ2-5; 7 bases map to TRBD2. This CDR3 spans 13 amino acids. Germline V gene lookup returns CDR1 SGHRS and CDR2 YFSETQ. V was pared by 4 bases and J by 4 bases, with 4 bases of the junction left unmatched. CDR3 amino acids: CASSRGGIETQYF. The CDR3, as DNA: TGCGCCAGCAGCCGCGGGGGAATAGAGACCCAGTACTTC.

This clonotype has ten or more counts. The V gene is TRBV4-1, the J gene TRBJ2-7; D is unclear. V was clipped by 0 bases and J by 0 bases, with 12 bases between them. The length of the CDR3 is 16 residues. Germline lookup yields CDR1 MGHRA and CDR2 YSYEKL. The CDR3 loop reads CASSQDLARISYEQYF. CDR3 DNA sequence: TGCGCCAGCAGCCAAGATTTGGCACGTATCTCCTACGAGCAGTACTTC.

The chain is built from TRBV28 and TRBJ1-2; D gene uncertain. The V end was cut by 2 bases, the J end by 8 bases, with 12 bases between. This CDR3 is built from 13 residues. Germline CDR1 reads MDHEN; CDR2 reads SYDVKM. The CDR3 DNA is TGTGCCAGCAGTTTAGAGATAGCGGGGGGCTACACCTTC. It encodes CASSLEIAGGYTF.

The chain links TRBV7-2 to TRBJ2-2; perhaps D is TRBD1 or TRBD2 (6 bases each). Germline CDR1 SGHTA, CDR2 FQGNSA. The CDR3 is 12 residues long. V lost 3 bases and J lost 9, with 8 bases in between. The CDR3 spells CASSFGGRELFF. Written as DNA, the CDR3 is TGTGCCAGCAGCTTCGGGGGCAGGGAGCTGTTTTTT.

This clonotype appeared many times. The J gene is TRBJ1-2, the V gene TRBV6-5; 8 bases fit TRBD1. Germline V CDR1 and CDR2: MNHEY, SVGAGI. This CDR3 contains 15 residues. V shed 7 bases and J 6 bases; nucleotides not matched to a gene: 13. The CDR3 reads CASILGQGSGNGYTF. The CDR3 coding sequence is TGTGCCAGCATTCTCGGACAGGGAAGCGGTAATGGCTACACCTTC.

This clonotype has a handful of counts. The chain is built from TRBV4-2 and TRBJ2-2, with D maybe TRBD2 (7 bases). Germline CDR1 is LGHNA and CDR2 is YNFKEQ. V lost 4 bases, J lost 9 bases, and 18 bases lay in between. This CDR3 region has 15 residues. CDR3 sequence: CASSLGGGAARELFF. DNA of the CDR3: TGTGCCAGCAGCCTTGGAGGGGGGGCTGCCCGGGAGCTGTTTTTT.